This TCR beta chain was sequenced in a study of blood T cell repertoires in COVID-19. At the level of the study: Donors in the United States, Italy and Spain gave samples during acute or convalescent COVID-19. Nucleic acid was either cDNA or gDNA, and it came from T cells, B-cell-depleted T cells, or PBMCs.

Data came from immunoSEQ multiplex PCR; TCRdb stores just in-frame clones and leaves some out. This sample has fewer than 110,000 clones, with roughly 82% found just once. V dropped 5 bases and J dropped 4; count of bases not matched to a gene: 7. The CDR3 contains 16 residues. Germline V gene data show CDR1 as SGHAT and CDR2 as FQNNGV. J is TRBJ2-5 and V is TRBV11-2, with 13 bases identical to TRBD2. This TCR derives from a human donor in a cohort sampled during active COVID-19. The sample taken for sequencing was peripheral blood. In DNA form, the CDR3 reads TGTGCCAGCAGCCCACGGACTAGCGGGGGTGGAGAGACCCAGTACTTC. The encoded protein is CASSPRTSGGGETQYF.